One sample yielded the 26 T cell receptor beta chains listed below, sequenced in a study of identical twins. TCRdb independently ran MiXCR on the 5' RACE reads; one entry per CDR3 protein. The sample shows 420,000 or so distinct CDR3 sequences, under 20% of them seen only once. Material for sequencing was naive T cells sorted from blood. Receptors were obtained from a man aged 50-60 years in good health.

This clonotype was found a few times. V usage is TRBV5-6 and J usage is TRBJ1-5; 7 bases are shared with TRBD1. The CDR3 has 15 residues. V trimming: 4 bases; J trimming: 7 bases; junction bases outside the gene matches: 11. Germline lookup yields CDR1 SGHDT and CDR2 YYEEEE. In nucleotides, the CDR3 is TGTGCCAGCAGCCTTGGTAGGGGGCGAGGGCAGCCCCAGCATTTT. It encodes CASSLGRGRGQPQHF.

The sample holds many counts of this clonotype. Here the CDR3 DNA reads TGTGCCAGCAGCGTAGGGGGACGGACCTGGAATGAAAAACTGTTTTTT. Protein: CASSVGGRTWNEKLFF. The chain employs TRBV9 and TRBJ1-4, with D possibly being TRBD1 (5 bases). Per germline, CDR1 SGDLS and CDR2 YYNGEE. The CDR3 contains 16 residues. The V end was cut by 0 bases, the J end by 5 bases, with 14 bases between.

The chain carries TRBV29-1 and TRBJ2-7, with 11 bases aligning to TRBD2. The germline V gene has CDR1 SQVTM and CDR2 ANQGSEA. The CDR3 totals 18 residues. After removal of 4 bases from V and 4 bases from J, the junction contained 18 bases not matched to a gene. CDR3 coding DNA: TGCAGCGTTGTTCGGTGGTCGAGTAGCGGGAGGGCCTTTTACGAGCAGTACTTC. This encodes CSVVRWSSSGRAFYEQYF.

The V call is TRBV27, the J call TRBJ2-7; TRBD1 agrees at 10 bases. J lost 2 bases, V lost 4 bases, and 11 bases had no gene match. Germline V gene sequence: CDR1 MNHEY, CDR2 SMNVEV (reference sequence). This CDR3 has 17 amino acids. The CDR3 DNA sequence: TGTGCCAGCAGTTCTCTCTTCGACGGACAGGGGGCCTACGAGCAGTACTTC. Translation: CASSSLFDGQGAYEQYF.

This clonotype showed up just a few times. The chain recombines TRBV20-1 with TRBJ2-3; D possibly corresponds to TRBD2 (5 bases). This CDR3 spans 15 amino acids. Germline CDR1 and CDR2: DFQATT and SNEGSKA (reference sequence). V was cut by 1 base and J by 3 bases, with 14 bases left in between. CDR3 sequence reads: CSARVGTSWTDTQYF. The CDR3 nucleotides are TGCAGTGCTAGAGTAGGCACTAGTTGGACAGATACGCAGTATTTT.

This clonotype was seen a few times. V is TRBV6-4 and J is TRBJ2-2, with 7 bases fitting TRBD1. V lost 4 bases, J lost 5 bases, and 7 bases stayed unmatched. Germline CDR1 MRHNA, CDR2 SNTAGT. There are 15 residues in the CDR3. The CDR3: CASSGTTGSTGELFF. DNA of the CDR3: TGTGCCAGCAGTGGAACGACAGGGAGTACCGGGGAGCTGTTTTTT.

The genes are TRBV5-5 and TRBJ1-2; D may be TRBD1 (5 bases). The CDR3 is 15 amino acids. CDR1 is SGHKS and CDR2 is YYEKEE in the germline V gene (reference sequence). The V and J ends lost 4 bases and 7 bases respectively, with 20 bases between them. CDR3 residues: CASSRARWGETGYTF. The CDR3 region has the DNA TGTGCCAGCAGCCGAGCTAGGTGGGGGGAAACTGGCTACACCTTC.

The V and J genes are TRBV12-3 or TRBV12-4 and TRBJ2-2; D possibly corresponds to TRBD1 (5 bases). The length of the CDR3 is 14 residues. V was shortened by 6 bases and J by 2 bases, with 10 bases between the two germline ends. The CDR3 here is CASRIGANTGELFF. In nucleotides, the CDR3 is TGTGCCAGCAGAATAGGGGCCAACACCGGGGAGCTGTTTTTT.

This clonotype was counted at least ten times. This rearrangement joins TRBV20-1 to TRBJ2-1, with 7 positions matching TRBD1. The CDR3 consists of 13 residues. V was pared by 5 bases and J by 4 bases, with 5 bases of the junction left unmatched. Germline lookup yields CDR1 DFQATT and CDR2 SNEGSKA (reference sequence). The CDR3 here is CSASRDRYNEQFF. CDR3 DNA: TGCAGTGCTTCCCGGGACAGATACAATGAGCAGTTCTTC.

This clonotype was counted between two and nine times. The V and J genes are TRBV5-1 and TRBJ2-7, with 8 bases matching TRBD1. The CDR3 consists of 15 residues. Germline V gene data show CDR1 as SGHRS and CDR2 as YFSETQ. Trimming cost V 4 bases and J 4 bases; bases outside gene matches: 10. CDR3 coding DNA: TGCGCCAGCAGCCCCTGGACAGGGATCGGGTACGAGCAGTACTTC. It codes for CASSPWTGIGYEQYF.

This chain connects TRBV6-1 to TRBJ2-3, with D perhaps TRBD1 (6 bases). Trimming took off 6 bases at V and 4 bases at J, with 14 bases between the two ends. Germline CDR1 reads MNHNS; CDR2 reads SASEGT. This CDR3 is 14 amino acids long. Written as DNA, the CDR3 is TGTGCCAGCAGATCAACAGGGTTCCCAGATACGCAGTATTTT. It translates to CASRSTGFPDTQYF.

CDR3 loop: CASRSGGGPDTQYF. The CDR3 nucleotides are TGTGCCAGTAGGAGCGGGGGAGGTCCGGATACGCAGTATTTT. V and J are TRBV19 and TRBJ2-3, with TRBD2 matching 8 bases. The CDR3 runs 14 residues. Looked up from germline, CDR1 is LNHDA and CDR2 is SQIVND (reference sequence). J gave up 6 bases and V 6 bases, and 8 bases lay outside the gene matches. Full variable domain (remainder filled in from reference TRBV19 and TRBJ2-3): DGGITQSPKYLFRKEGQNVTLSCEQNLNHDAMYWYRQDPGQGLRLIYYSQIVNDFQKGDIAEGYSVSREKKESFPLTVTSAQKNPTAFYLCASRSGGGPDTQYFGPGTRLTVL.

As concerns this clonotype: A much larger clonotype is one base distant, so this may be a read error. This sequence joins TRBV5-1 and TRBJ2-7; unclear D gene. Germline V gene lookup returns CDR1 SGHRS and CDR2 YFSETQ. CDR3 length equals 11 residues. V was trimmed by 4 bases and J by 6 bases, leaving 8 bases between them. The CDR3 sequence is CASSGTSEQYF. The CDR3 DNA is TGCGCCAGCAGCGGAACCTCCGAGCAGTACTTC.

This clonotype showed up many times. CDR3 in DNA: TGTGCCAGCAGTGAAGAACTGAGCTCCTACAATGAGCAGTTCTTC. This sequence encodes CASSEELSSYNEQFF. The rearrangement joins TRBV2 to TRBJ2-1; D not resolved. The CDR3 is made up of 15 amino acids. With 1 base removed from V and 0 bases from J, the gap between germline ends came to 7 bases. CDR1 SNHLY and CDR2 FYNNEI come from the germline V gene.

This clonotype was detected once. The chain joins TRBV4-3 to TRBJ2-5, with 7 bases that match TRBD1. With 1 base clipped from V and 5 bases from J, the junction kept 10 bases outside the gene matches. The germline CDR1 and CDR2 sequences are LGHNA and YSLEER. CDR3 size: 16 residues. Here the CDR3 reads CASSQAFHRGWETQYF. The CDR3 bases are TGCGCCAGCAGCCAAGCTTTTCACAGGGGTTGGGAGACCCAGTACTTC.

The chain joins TRBV20-1 to TRBJ2-1; 10 bases agree with TRBD2. CDR3 length: 18 amino acids. Germline CDR1 is DFQATT and CDR2 is SNEGSKA (reference sequence). J lost 4 bases, V lost 1 base, and 13 bases had no gene match. CDR3 in amino acids: CSARGGTDGLAEYNEQFF. CDR3 sequence (DNA): TGCAGTGCTAGAGGGGGAACCGATGGACTAGCGGAATACAATGAGCAGTTCTTC.

The table lists this clonotype with many counts. For the CDR3, the DNA is TGTGCCAGCAGCCAAGTCCCTTTTGGATCCTACAATGAGCAGTTCTTC. Protein: CASSQVPFGSYNEQFF. The chain links TRBV4-2 to TRBJ2-1; D not resolved. This CDR3 spans 16 amino acids. V lost 1 base, J lost 1 base, and 11 bases lay in between. The germline V gene encodes CDR1 LGHNA and CDR2 YNFKEQ.

This clonotype was detected many times. The rearrangement uses TRBV5-1 and TRBJ2-7, with TRBD1 matching over 8 bases. The CDR3 has 14 amino acids. The V gene's germline CDR1 is SGHRS and CDR2 YFSETQ. Trimming cost V 4 bases and J 4 bases; bases outside gene matches: 7. CDR3 sequence: CASSPGQADYEQYF. The CDR3, as DNA: TGCGCCAGCAGCCCGGGACAGGCGGATTACGAGCAGTACTTC.

The rearrangement joins TRBV6-2 or TRBV6-3 to TRBJ2-1; 8 bases are a match to TRBD2. V lost 6 bases to trimming and J lost 4 bases; unmatched junction nucleotides: 8. CDR3 length: 15 residues. CDR1 and CDR2 from the germline V gene are MNHEY and SVGEGT. This CDR3 is CASRNGRAPYNEQFF. The CDR3 nucleotides are TGTGCCAGCAGGAACGGGAGGGCCCCATACAATGAGCAGTTCTTC.

A few counts support this clonotype. This chain links TRBV15 with TRBJ2-4; D might be TRBD1 (6 bases). Germline loops: CDR1 LNHNV, CDR2 YYDKDF (reference sequence). V gave up 4 bases and J gave up 3 bases, with 13 bases separating them. The CDR3 spans 15 residues. CDR3 protein: CATSITGSLKNIQYF. CDR3 nucleotide sequence: TGTGCCACCAGCATTACAGGGAGTCTCAAAAACATTCAGTACTTC.

The chain uses TRBV4-3 and TRBJ2-3, with 14 positions matching TRBD2. The CDR3 contains 17 residues. CDR1 and CDR2 from the germline V gene are LGHNA and YSLEER. Unmatched junction bases numbered 4, after V lost 4 bases and J lost 1 base. CDR3 DNA: TGCGCCAGCAGCCGAGGACTAGCGGGAGGCGGCACAGATACGCAGTATTTT. Translating it yields CASSRGLAGGGTDTQYF.

This clonotype was observed a handful of times. The chain uses TRBV20-1 and TRBJ1-2; D remains unclear. In germline, CDR1 is DFQATT, CDR2 SNEGSKA (reference sequence). This CDR3 has 12 residues. The V gene lost 3 bases and the J gene lost 7 bases, with 12 bases spanning the gap. DNA for the CDR3: TGCAGTGCTAGGACCCAGTTAAGTGGCTACACCTTC. Protein sequence: CSARTQLSGYTF.

This clonotype was seen repeatedly, ten times or more. J is TRBJ2-1 and V is TRBV7-9; D tentatively fits TRBD1 or TRBD2 (5 bases each). V lost 6 bases and J 8 bases, leaving 20 bases between the germline ends. Germline CDR1 is SEHNR and CDR2 is FQNEAQ (reference sequence). This CDR3 is built from 15 residues. The CDR3 DNA reads as TGTGCCAGCAGACGACCGGGACCTCCGGCTGATGAGCAGTTCTTC. This gives the protein CASRRPGPPADEQFF.

The chain uses TRBV5-1 and TRBJ1-5; 7 bases agree with TRBD1. The J segment lost 2 bases and the V segment lost 4 bases, leaving 3 bases of the junction unmatched. The CDR3 is 14 amino acids. Per germline, CDR1 SGHRS and CDR2 YFSETQ. CDR3: CASSAQGGNQPQHF. CDR3 coding DNA: TGCGCCAGCAGCGCTCAGGGGGGCAATCAGCCCCAGCATTTT.

The chain uses TRBV7-2 and TRBJ2-5; D is ambiguous. The CDR3 totals 15 residues. Deletions cut 2 bases from V and 2 bases from J, with 12 bases between. Germline lookup yields CDR1 SGHTA and CDR2 FQGNSA. The CDR3 region has the DNA TGTGCCAGCAGCTTAAGTCTGGTGCCACAAGAGACCCAGTACTTC. This sequence encodes CASSLSLVPQETQYF.

V and J are TRBV6-5 and TRBJ2-7; tentatively, D is TRBD1 (6 bases). The V and J ends lost 0 bases and 7 bases respectively, with 13 bases between them. The CDR3 is made up of 14 amino acids. The germline CDR1 and CDR2 sequences are MNHEY and SVGAGI. The CDR3 DNA is TGTGCCAGCAGTTACTCCGAGCAGGGGCGGGAGCAGTACTTC. It codes for CASSYSEQGREQYF.